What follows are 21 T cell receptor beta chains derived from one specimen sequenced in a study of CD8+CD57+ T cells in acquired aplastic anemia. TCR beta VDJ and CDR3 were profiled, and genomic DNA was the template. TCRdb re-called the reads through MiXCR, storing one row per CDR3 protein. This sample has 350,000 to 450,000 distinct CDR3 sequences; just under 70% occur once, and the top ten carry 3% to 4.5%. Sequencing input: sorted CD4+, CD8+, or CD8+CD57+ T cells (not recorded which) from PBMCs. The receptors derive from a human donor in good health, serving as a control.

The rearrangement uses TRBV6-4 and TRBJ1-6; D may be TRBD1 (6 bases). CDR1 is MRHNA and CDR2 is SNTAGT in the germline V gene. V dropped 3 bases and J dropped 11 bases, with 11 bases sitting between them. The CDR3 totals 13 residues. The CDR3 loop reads CASSEYEGAPLHF. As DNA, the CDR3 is TGTGCCAGCAGTGAATATGAGGGGGCACCCCTCCACTTT.

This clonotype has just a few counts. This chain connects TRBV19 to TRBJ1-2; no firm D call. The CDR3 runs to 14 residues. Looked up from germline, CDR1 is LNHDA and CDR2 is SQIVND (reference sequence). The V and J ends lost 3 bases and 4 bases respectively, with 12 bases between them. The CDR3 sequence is CASSIGQASYGYTF. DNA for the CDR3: TGTGCCAGTAGTATCGGGCAGGCTTCCTATGGCTACACCTTC.

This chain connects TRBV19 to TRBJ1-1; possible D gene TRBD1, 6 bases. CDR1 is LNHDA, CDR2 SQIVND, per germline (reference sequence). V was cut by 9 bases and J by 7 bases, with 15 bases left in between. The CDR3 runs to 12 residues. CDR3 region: CASTWTAIEAFF. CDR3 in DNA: TGTGCCAGCACTTGGACAGCCATTGAAGCTTTCTTT.

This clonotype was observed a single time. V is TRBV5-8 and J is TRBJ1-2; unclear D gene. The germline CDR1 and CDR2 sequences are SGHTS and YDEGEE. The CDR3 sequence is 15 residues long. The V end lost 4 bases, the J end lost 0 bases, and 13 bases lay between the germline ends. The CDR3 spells CASSHIPGANYGYTF. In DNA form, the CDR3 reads TGTGCCAGCAGCCACATCCCGGGAGCTAACTATGGCTACACCTTC.

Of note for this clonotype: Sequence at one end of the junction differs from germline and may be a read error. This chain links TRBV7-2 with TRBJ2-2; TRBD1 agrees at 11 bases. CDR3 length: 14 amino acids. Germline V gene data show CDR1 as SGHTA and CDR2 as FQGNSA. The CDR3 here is CASSLAGTGGEGYF. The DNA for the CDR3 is TGTGCCAGCAGCTTAGCCGGGACAGGGGGGGAGGGCTACTTT.

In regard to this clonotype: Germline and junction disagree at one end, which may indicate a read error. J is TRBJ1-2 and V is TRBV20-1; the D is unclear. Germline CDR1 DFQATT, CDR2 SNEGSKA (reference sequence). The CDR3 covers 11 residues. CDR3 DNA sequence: TGCAGTGCTAGAGTAGGTTCAGGCTACGCCTTC. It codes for CSARVGSGYAF.

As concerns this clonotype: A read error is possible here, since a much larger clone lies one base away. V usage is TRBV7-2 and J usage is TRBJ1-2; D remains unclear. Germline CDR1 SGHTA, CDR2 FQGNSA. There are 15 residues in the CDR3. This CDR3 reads CASSQGNRGVYGYTF. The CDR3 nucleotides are TGCGCCAGCAGCCAAGGTAACCGGGGAGTCTATGGCTACACCTTC.

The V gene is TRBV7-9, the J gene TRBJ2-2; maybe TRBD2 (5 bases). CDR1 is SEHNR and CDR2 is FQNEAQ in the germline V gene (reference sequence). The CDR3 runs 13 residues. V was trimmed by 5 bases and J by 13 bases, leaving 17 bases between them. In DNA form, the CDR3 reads TGTGCCAGCAGCCCGGACCGGGGTTCGTCGCTGTTTTTT. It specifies CASSPDRGSSLFF.

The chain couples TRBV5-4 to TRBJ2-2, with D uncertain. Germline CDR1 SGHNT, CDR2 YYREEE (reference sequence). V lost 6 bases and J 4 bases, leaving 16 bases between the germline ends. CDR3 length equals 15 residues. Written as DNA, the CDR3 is TGTGCCAGCACCTTTTTAAATGTACCCACCGGGGAGCTGTTTTTT. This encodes CASTFLNVPTGELFF.

CDR3 loop: CASGGRNSPLHF. In DNA form, the CDR3 reads TGTGCCAGCGGGGGGCGTAATTCACCCCTCCACTTT. J is TRBJ1-6 and V is TRBV5-4; TRBD1 might be the D (6 bases). The CDR3 length is 12 residues. Trimming cost V 7 bases and J 6 bases, with 8 bases left between them. Germline V gene sequence: CDR1 SGHNT, CDR2 YYREEE (reference sequence).

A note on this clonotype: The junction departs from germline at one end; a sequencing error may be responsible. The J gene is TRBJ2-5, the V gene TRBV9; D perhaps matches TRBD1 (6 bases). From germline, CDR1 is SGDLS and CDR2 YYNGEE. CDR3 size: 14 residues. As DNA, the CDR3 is TGTGCCAGCAGCGTAGGGGGGCGGTCGGAGACCGAGTACTTC. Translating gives CASSVGGRSETEYF.

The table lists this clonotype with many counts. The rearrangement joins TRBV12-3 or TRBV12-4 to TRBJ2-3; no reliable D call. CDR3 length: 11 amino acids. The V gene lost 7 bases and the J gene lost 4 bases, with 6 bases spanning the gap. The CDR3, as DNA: TGTGCCAGCAAGCGCGCAGATACGCAGTATTTT. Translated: CASKRADTQYF.

CDR3 nucleotides: TGTGCCAGCAGCTCCAGATCCGGGACCCAGGGCTGGCAGTACTTC. As protein: CASSSRSGTQGWQYF. This chain connects TRBV7-2 to TRBJ2-7; possibly TRBD1 or TRBD2 for D (5 bases each). Between the trimmed V and J ends, which lost 4 bases and 9 bases, there was a span of 22 bases. Germline values: CDR1 SGHTA, CDR2 FQGNSA. The CDR3 has 15 residues. Based on the CDR3 plus reference TRBV7-2 and TRBJ2-7, the full variable domain is GAGVSQSPSNKVTEKGKDVELRCDPISGHTALYWYRQSLGQGLEFLIYFQGNSAPDKSGLPSDRFSAERTGGSVSTLTIQRTQQEDSAVYLCASSSRSGTQGWQYFGPGTRLTVT.

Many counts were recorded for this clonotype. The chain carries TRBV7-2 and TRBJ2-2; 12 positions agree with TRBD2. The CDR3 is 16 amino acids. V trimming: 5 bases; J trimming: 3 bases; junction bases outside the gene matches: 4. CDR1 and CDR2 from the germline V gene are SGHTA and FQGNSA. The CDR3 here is CASSPTSGGDTGELFF. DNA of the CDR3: TGTGCCAGCAGCCCGACTAGCGGGGGAGACACCGGGGAGCTGTTTTTT. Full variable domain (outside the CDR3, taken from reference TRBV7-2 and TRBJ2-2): GAGVSQSPSNKVTEKGKDVELRCDPISGHTALYWYRQSLGQGLEFLIYFQGNSAPDKSGLPSDRFSAERTGGSVSTLTIQRTQQEDSAVYLCASSPTSGGDTGELFFGEGSRLTVL.

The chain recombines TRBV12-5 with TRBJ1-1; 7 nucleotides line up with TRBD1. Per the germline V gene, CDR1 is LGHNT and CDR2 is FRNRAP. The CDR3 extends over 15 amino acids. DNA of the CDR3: TGTGCCAGCAGTTGGGGGACAGCCCGAGGCACTGAAGCTTTCTTT. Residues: CASSWGTARGTEAFF.

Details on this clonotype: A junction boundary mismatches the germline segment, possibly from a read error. The CDR3 DNA reads as TGTGCCAGCAGGTTTATAGACGGGGGACTCTACGAGCAGTTC. It translates to CASRFIDGGLYEQF. This chain links TRBV7-2 with TRBJ1-2, with D possibly matching TRBD1 (5 bases). The CDR3 spans 14 residues. Germline V gene sequence: CDR1 SGHTA, CDR2 FQGNSA.

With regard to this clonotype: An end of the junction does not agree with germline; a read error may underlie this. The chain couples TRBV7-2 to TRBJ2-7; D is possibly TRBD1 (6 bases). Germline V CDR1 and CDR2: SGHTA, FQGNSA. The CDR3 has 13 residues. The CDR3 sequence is CASSPARGYEHSF. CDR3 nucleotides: TGTGCCAGCAGCCCTGCCAGGGGCTACGAGCACTCCTTC. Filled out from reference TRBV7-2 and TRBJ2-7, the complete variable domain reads GAGVSQSPSNKVTEKGKDVELRCDPISGHTALYWYRQSLGQGLEFLIYFQGNSAPDKSGLPSDRFSAERTGGSVSTLTIQRTQQEDSAVYLCASSPARGYEHSFGPGTRLTVT.

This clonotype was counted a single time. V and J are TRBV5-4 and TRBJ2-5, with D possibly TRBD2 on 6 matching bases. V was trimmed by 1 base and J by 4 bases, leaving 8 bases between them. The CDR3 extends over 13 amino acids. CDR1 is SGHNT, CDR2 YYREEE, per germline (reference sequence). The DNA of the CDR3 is TGTGCCAGCAGCTTGATCGGGAGAGAGACCCAGTACTTC. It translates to CASSLIGRETQYF.

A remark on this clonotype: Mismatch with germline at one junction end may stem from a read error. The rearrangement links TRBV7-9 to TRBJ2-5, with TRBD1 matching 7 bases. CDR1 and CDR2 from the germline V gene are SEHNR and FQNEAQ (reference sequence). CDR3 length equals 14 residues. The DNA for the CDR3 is TGTGCCAGCAGCTTTCGAAGGGGGCAAATGAGCAGGTCTTTC. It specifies CASSFRRGQMSRSF.

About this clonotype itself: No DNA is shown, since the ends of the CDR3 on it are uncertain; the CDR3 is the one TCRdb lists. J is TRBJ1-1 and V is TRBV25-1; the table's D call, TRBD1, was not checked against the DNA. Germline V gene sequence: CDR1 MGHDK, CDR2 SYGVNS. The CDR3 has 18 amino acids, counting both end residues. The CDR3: CSVYFCASSDQGSTEAFF.

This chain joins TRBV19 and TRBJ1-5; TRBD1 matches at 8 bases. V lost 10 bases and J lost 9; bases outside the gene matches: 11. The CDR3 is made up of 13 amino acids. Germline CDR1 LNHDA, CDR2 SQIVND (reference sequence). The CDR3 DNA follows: TGTGCCACCACGGACAGGGTAGGTCGGCCCCAGCATTTT. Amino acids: CATTDRVGRPQHF.